The next 17 T cell receptor beta chains were all read from a single sample in a study of OX40 agonist ivuxolimab in advanced cancers. Assay: immunoSEQ multiplex PCR; the TCRdb copy retains only in-frame clones and omits some. The table includes approximately 46,000 clones, around 77% detected once. Sequencing was performed on CD4+ or CD8+ T cells sorted from blood, taken in a trial of the OX40 agonist ivuxolimab. All receptors derive from an adult with an advanced solid tumor such as melanoma, head and neck, liver or kidney cancer.

This clone was picked up one time. The CDR3 region is CASSLALTQDTQYF. The CDR3 DNA reads TGTGCCAGCAGCTTGGCCCTAACACAAGATACGCAGTATTTT. The chain is built from TRBV5-5 and TRBJ2-3; D remains unclear. The CDR3 runs to 14 residues. The germline V and J ends were trimmed by 0 bases and 5 bases, with 10 bases remaining between them. Per germline, CDR1 SGHKS and CDR2 YYEKEE (reference sequence).

The chain links TRBV7-6 to TRBJ2-6; D gene ambiguous. The CDR3 is 18 amino acids. CDR1 SGHVS and CDR2 FNYEAQ come from the germline V gene. The germline V and J ends were trimmed by 3 bases and 0 bases, with 15 bases remaining between them. The DNA of the CDR3 is TGTGCCAGCAGCTTTAAAGGGCACGGGTCCTCTGGGGCCAACGTCCTGACTTTC. It is translated as CASSFKGHGSSGANVLTF.

This rearrangement joins TRBV30 to TRBJ2-7; TRBD1 matches at 7 bases. Trimming removed 1 base from V and 0 bases from J; junction bases left unmatched: 6. There are 15 residues in the CDR3. Germline-derived CDR1 and CDR2 are GTSNPN and SVGIG (reference sequence). The CDR3, as DNA: TGTGCCTGGAGTGAGGGCAGGGGGATCTCCTACGAGCAGTACTTC. Protein sequence: CAWSEGRGISYEQYF.

The V gene is TRBV6-5, the J gene TRBJ1-5; D uncertain. The CDR3 runs 14 residues. Trimming took off 8 bases at V and 4 bases at J, with 15 bases between the two ends. Looked up from germline, CDR1 is MNHEY and CDR2 is SVGAGI. CDR3 residues: CASSVGGTNQPQHF. The CDR3 region has the DNA TGTGCCAGCTCGGTTGGCGGCACAAATCAGCCCCAGCATTTT.

The genes are TRBV6-5 and TRBJ2-5; TRBD2 is a possible D gene (6 bases). The germline V gene encodes CDR1 MNHEY and CDR2 SVGAGI. The length of the CDR3 is 15 residues. V lost 6 bases, J lost 1 base, and 15 bases lay in between. CDR3 loop: CASRRDFSRQETQYF. For the CDR3, the DNA is TGTGCCAGCAGGCGGGACTTTTCCCGCCAAGAGACCCAGTACTTC.

A word on this clone: Different DNA sequences within this sample yield the same CDR3. This rearrangement joins TRBV5-1 to TRBJ2-5, with a weak D call TRBD2 (6 bases). Germline CDR1 is SGHRS and CDR2 is YFSETQ. This CDR3 is 16 amino acids long. Between the trimmed V and J ends, which lost 2 bases and 8 bases, there was a span of 22 bases. The CDR3 spells CASSFMAPRLEGTQYF. For the CDR3, the DNA is TGCGCCAGCAGCTTTATGGCCCCCCGGTTGGAGGGAACCCAGTACTTC.

The J gene is TRBJ2-1, the V gene TRBV2, with D possibly being TRBD2 (5 bases). Germline assignment: CDR1 SNHLY and CDR2 FYNNEI. The CDR3 loop spans 14 amino acids. Trimming took off 4 bases at V and 8 bases at J, with 15 bases between the two ends. The CDR3 bases are TGTGCCAGCAGTGCCGGGATCCAAGGCTATGAGCAGTTCTTC. Protein: CASSAGIQGYEQFF.

The chain combines TRBV27 with TRBJ1-5; D is uncertain. The germline gives CDR1 MNHEY, CDR2 SMNVEV (reference sequence). Trimming stripped 0 bases from V and 2 bases from J, with 11 bases between. The CDR3 loop spans 16 amino acids. The CDR3 bases are TGTGCCAGCAGTTTATCGGGCCTCGGCGGCAATCAGCCCCAGCATTTT. Translated, it gives CASSLSGLGGNQPQHF.

V gene TRBV25-1 combines with J gene TRBJ2-1; D is possibly TRBD2 (5 bases). This CDR3 region has 14 residues. V dropped 2 bases and J dropped 4 bases, with 9 bases sitting between them. The germline V gene encodes CDR1 MGHDK and CDR2 SYGVNS. The CDR3: CASSERTSYNEQFF. Written as DNA, the CDR3 is TGTGCCAGCAGTGAACGGACTTCTTACAATGAGCAGTTCTTC. The entire variable domain, with the rest obtained from reference TRBV25-1 and TRBJ2-1, is as follows: EADIYQTPRYLVIGTGKKITLECSQTMGHDKMYWYQQDPGMELHLIHYSYGVNSTEKGDLSSESTVSRIRTEHFPLTLESARPSHTSQYLCASSERTSYNEQFFGPGTRLTVL.

This clone appeared many times. The chain combines TRBV2 with TRBJ1-4, with 10 nucleotides matching TRBD1. Germline V gene data show CDR1 as SNHLY and CDR2 as FYNNEI. V lost 10 bases and J lost 8; bases outside the gene matches: 4. The CDR3 is made up of 12 amino acids. CDR3 nucleotides: TGTGCCACCGGGACAGGGGTGGAAAAACTGTTTTTT. Amino acids: CATGTGVEKLFF.

This clone has just one count. The chain uses TRBV9 and TRBJ1-3; unclear D gene. V was clipped by 0 bases and J by 4 bases, with 11 bases between them. This CDR3 has 15 amino acids. Germline V gives CDR1 SGDLS, CDR2 YYNGEE. The CDR3 protein is CASSVEWARGNTIYF. The CDR3, as DNA: TGTGCCAGCAGCGTAGAGTGGGCCAGGGGAAACACCATATATTTT.

This chain connects TRBV2 to TRBJ2-3; 13 nucleotides align to TRBD2. V shed 11 bases and J 2 bases; nucleotides not matched to a gene: 7. The CDR3 sequence is 15 residues long. CDR1 is SNHLY and CDR2 is FYNNEI in the germline V gene. The CDR3 DNA is TGTGCCTGTCGACTAGCGGGAGGACCCACAGATACGCAGTATTTT. Encoded protein: CACRLAGGPTDTQYF. The full variable domain, rest sourced from reference TRBV2 and TRBJ2-3, is EPEVTQTPSHQVTQMGQEVILRCVPISNHLYFYWYRQILGQKVEFLVSFYNNEISEKSEIFDDQFSVERPDGSNFTLKIRSTKLEDSAMYFCACRLAGGPTDTQYFGPGTRLTVL.

Sample share makes this clone medium-sized. The CDR3 DNA reads as TGCGCCAGCAGCTTTTCCGCCAGGGACATAACTACGGCTAACTATGGCTACACCTTC. Residues: CASSFSARDITTANYGYTF. The chain combines TRBV5-1 with TRBJ1-2, with D maybe TRBD1 (6 bases). Trimming removed 2 bases from V and 0 bases from J, with 23 bases in between. The germline V gene encodes CDR1 SGHRS and CDR2 YFSETQ. The CDR3 runs to 19 residues.

This clone was observed once. V gene TRBV9 combines with J gene TRBJ1-1; possible D gene TRBD1, 6 bases. From germline, CDR1 is SGDLS and CDR2 YYNGEE. Trimming took off 4 bases at V and 1 base at J, with 11 bases between the two ends. The CDR3 loop spans 14 amino acids. The chain's CDR3 is CASSFRDTNTEAFF. In DNA, the CDR3 is TGTGCCAGCAGCTTCCGGGACACGAACACTGAAGCTTTCTTT.

The J gene is TRBJ1-1, the V gene TRBV11-2, with a tentative D call TRBD1 (6 bases). The germline V gene encodes CDR1 SGHAT and CDR2 FQNNGV. V was pared by 4 bases and J by 1 base, with 13 bases between. The CDR3 extends over 15 amino acids. The CDR3 DNA reads TGTGCCAGCAGCTCGATCCGGGGGGCGAACACTGAAGCTTTCTTT. It yields the protein CASSSIRGANTEAFF.

The chain uses TRBV28 and TRBJ1-2; 9 nucleotides line up with TRBD1. Looked up from germline, CDR1 is MDHEN and CDR2 is SYDVKM. The V and J ends lost 4 bases and 4 bases, in that order; junction bases with no gene match: 13. The CDR3 extends over 17 amino acids. The CDR3 DNA sequence: TGTGCCAGCAGTTCCATCAGGACAGGGGTGAGGAGCTATGGCTACACCTTC. Protein product: CASSSIRTGVRSYGYTF.

The chain recombines TRBV2 with TRBJ1-2, with unresolved D. Germline V lookup: CDR1 SNHLY, CDR2 FYNNEI. The CDR3 spans 14 residues. V lost 1 base to trimming and J lost 8 bases, with 14 bases between them. The CDR3 region is CASSEDGQMRGYTF. The CDR3 DNA follows: TGTGCCAGCAGTGAAGACGGCCAGATGAGAGGCTACACCTTC.